Listed below are T cell receptor beta chains from one sample, sequenced in a study of CD8 T cells in Susac syndrome. MiXCR, applied by TCRdb to the immunoSEQ multiplex PCR reads, yields one record per CDR3 protein. The profile shows roughly 120,000 distinct CDR3 sequences, 90% to 95% of them singletons. The sample taken for sequencing was CD8+ T cells from PBMCs. The receptors stem from a human donor with multiple sclerosis. Both conserved end residues are part of each CDR3. Fields, in order: J gene, D gene, V gene, clone size, CDR3 length, CDR3 protein, CDR3 DNA. D genes are given only for firm matches. Clone size is not always given. Where it is, it says once, few, many or a class for expanded clones.

TRBJ2-5,-,TRBV11-2,-,16,CASSLVRPGPQETQYF,TGTGCCAGCAGCTTAGTCCGACCGGGGCCCCAAGAGACCCAGTACTTC
TRBJ2-1,-,TRBV5-6,-,15,CASNPRLTRINEQFF,TGTGCCAGCAACCCTCGCCTGACCCGCATCAATGAGCAGTTCTTC
TRBJ2-2,-,TRBV5-6,-,16,CASSLAAGYVPGELFF,TGTGCCAGCAGCTTGGCCGCAGGGTATGTGCCCGGGGAGCTGTTTTTT
TRBJ2-5,-,TRBV13,-,19,CASSTGPTDAGPPRGTQYF,TGTGCCAGCAGCACCGGCCCCACCGACGCGGGGCCTCCCAGGGGGACCCAGTACTTC
TRBJ1-5,-,TRBV20-1,-,15,CSARFGHAPNQPQHF,TGCAGTGCTAGATTCGGACACGCTCCCAATCAGCCCCAGCATTTT
TRBJ1-2,-,TRBV23-1,-,14,CASSGSTGHYGYTF,TGCGCCAGCAGTGGTTCGACAGGCCACTATGGCTACACCTTC
TRBJ2-1,-,TRBV5-6,-,13,CASSFWGSDEQFF,TGTGCCAGCAGCTTTTGGGGTTCCGATGAGCAGTTCTTC
TRBJ1-1,-,TRBV12-3/TRBV12-4,-,12,CASRLGGTEAFF,TGTGCCAGCAGATTAGGGGGAACTGAAGCTTTCTTT
TRBJ1-4,TRBD1,TRBV7-9,-,13,CASTTQGAEKLFF,TGTGCCAGCACCACCCAGGGGGCTGAAAAACTGTTTTTT
TRBJ2-7,-,TRBV28,-,14,CASSLPGSSYEQYF,TGTGCCAGCAGTTTGCCCGGGAGCTCCTACGAGCAGTACTTC
TRBJ2-1,-,TRBV29-1,once,15,CSAVVWGSSYNEQFF,TGCAGCGCAGTAGTGTGGGGCAGCTCCTACAATGAGCAGTTCTTC
TRBJ2-5,TRBD2,TRBV15,-,15,CATGGTGTNQETQYF,TGTGCCACCGGCGGGACCGGGACTAACCAAGAGACCCAGTACTTC
TRBJ1-4,TRBD1,TRBV12-3/TRBV12-4,-,15,CASSSRDRLGEKLFF,TGTGCCAGCAGTTCGCGGGACAGGCTTGGGGAAAAACTGTTTTTT
TRBJ2-7,-,TRBV12-3/TRBV12-4,-,15,CASSYEGNGAYEQYF,TGTGCCAGCAGTTACGAGGGGAACGGTGCCTACGAGCAGTACTTC